This is a list of T cell receptor beta chains from one sample in a study of blood T cell repertoires in COVID-19. Sequencing was performed with immunoSEQ multiplex PCR; in TCRdb, only in-frame clones are kept and a portion is missing. The table lists a few hundred thousand clones, over 70% of them singletons, with over 4.5% in the top ten. The sample consisted of PBMCs or T cells enriched from blood (not recorded which). The receptors were gathered from a man between 25 and 39 years old who had recovered from COVID-19. Both conserved end residues are part of each CDR3. D genes are given only for firm matches. Not all rows give a size; the values are once, few, many and, for expanded clones, a class.

CDR3 DNA: TGTGCCAGCAGTTATGGAACAGGGCGGAATTCACCCCTCCACTTT
CDR3 protein: CASSYGTGRNSPLHF
clone size: -
J gene: TRBJ1-6
V gene: TRBV6-5
D gene: -

CDR3 DNA: TGTGCCAGCAGCGTGGAAACAGGGGGGGTTTGGAATGAGCAGTTCTTC
CDR3 protein: CASSVETGGVWNEQFF
clone size: -
J gene: TRBJ2-1
V gene: TRBV5-6
D gene: -

CDR3 DNA: TGTGCCAGTAGTAGCCCAGGGACAGGGGGCTCTCTTAGCAATCAGCCCCAGCATTTT
CDR3 protein: CASSSPGTGGSLSNQPQHF
clone size: -
J gene: TRBJ1-5
V gene: TRBV19
D gene: TRBD1

CDR3 DNA: TGTGCCAGCTCACCCGGACTAGCGGGGATCACAGATACGCAGTATTTT
CDR3 protein: CASSPGLAGITDTQYF
clone size: -
J gene: TRBJ2-3
V gene: TRBV18
D gene: TRBD2

CDR3 DNA: TGTGCCTGGAATCAGGTTTATAATGAAAAACTGTTTTTT
CDR3 protein: CAWNQVYNEKLFF
clone size: -
J gene: TRBJ1-4
V gene: TRBV30
D gene: -

CDR3 DNA: TGTGCCAGCACCGCGGGCACGGGAGATACGCAGTATTTT
CDR3 protein: CASTAGTGDTQYF
clone size: -
J gene: TRBJ2-3
V gene: TRBV27
D gene: -

CDR3 DNA: TGTGCCAGCAGTTTATCGCTAGCGTCTATCTACGAGCAGTACTTC
CDR3 protein: CASSLSLASIYEQYF
clone size: -
J gene: TRBJ2-7
V gene: TRBV27
D gene: -

CDR3 DNA: TGTGCCAGCAGTTTAAGGACTCCCTACGAGCAGTACTTC
CDR3 protein: CASSLRTPYEQYF
clone size: -
J gene: TRBJ2-7
V gene: TRBV12-3/TRBV12-4
D gene: -

CDR3 DNA: TGTGCCACCAGTGGGGGCGCCACCTACGAGCAGTACTTC
CDR3 protein: CATSGGATYEQYF
clone size: -
J gene: TRBJ2-7
V gene: TRBV24-1
D gene: -

CDR3 DNA: TGTGCCAGCAGCTTGGACGGGGGTTCAAACACCGGGGAGCTGTTTTTT
CDR3 protein: CASSLDGGSNTGELFF
clone size: -
J gene: TRBJ2-2
V gene: TRBV5-4
D gene: -

CDR3 DNA: TGTGCCAGCAGCCCAGGAGGAGGGTCCCCGGATTTT
CDR3 protein: CASSPGGGSPDF
clone size: -
J gene: TRBJ1-5
V gene: TRBV11-2
D gene: -

CDR3 DNA: TGTGCCAGCAGTTTTAGCGGGGGGGCCGGGGAGACCCAGTACTTC
CDR3 protein: CASSFSGGAGETQYF
clone size: -
J gene: TRBJ2-5
V gene: TRBV28
D gene: TRBD2

CDR3 DNA: TGTGCCAGCAGCCCGACAGGGGACACCGGGGAGCTGTTTTTT
CDR3 protein: CASSPTGDTGELFF
clone size: -
J gene: TRBJ2-2
V gene: TRBV7-3
D gene: TRBD1

CDR3 DNA: TGTGCCAGCAGTGAAGCGCCGAGTATCCCCAATGAGCAGTTCTTC
CDR3 protein: CASSEAPSIPNEQFF
clone size: -
J gene: TRBJ2-1
V gene: TRBV6-1
D gene: -

CDR3 DNA: TGTGCCAGCAGCTTAGCGCTAGGACAGGGTAGGTCCTACGAGCAGTACTTC
CDR3 protein: CASSLALGQGRSYEQYF
clone size: -
J gene: TRBJ2-7
V gene: TRBV7-8
D gene: TRBD1

CDR3 DNA: TGTGCCAGTAGTATAGGCGGGACAGGGGGGAGGGAGACCCAGTACTTC
CDR3 protein: CASSIGGTGGRETQYF
clone size: -
J gene: TRBJ2-5
V gene: TRBV19
D gene: TRBD1

CDR3 DNA: TGTGCCAGCAGCGCCTGGGGGAGCGCCAGCGGGGGGGACAATGAGCAGTTCTTC
CDR3 protein: CASSAWGSASGGDNEQFF
clone size: once
J gene: TRBJ2-1
V gene: TRBV9
D gene: TRBD2

CDR3 DNA: TGTGCCAGCAGCGAGACCGGGGAGCTGTTTTTT
CDR3 protein: CASSETGELFF
clone size: -
J gene: TRBJ2-2
V gene: TRBV7-9
D gene: -